Here is one TCR beta chain with its context. These data are taken from a study of blood T cell repertoires in COVID-19. About the study: Collection of acute and convalescent COVID-19 samples took place in the United States, Italy and Spain. T cells, B-cell-depleted T cells, or PBMCs provided the cDNA or gDNA that served as material.

Authors' data handling: Researchers report that nucleated cell counts were estimated from reference gene primer amplification. Data came from immunoSEQ multiplex PCR; TCRdb stores just in-frame clones and leaves some out. V and J calls and clone size are given by that table; D and trimming were obtained from the DNA. This table holds 65,000 to 75,000 clones, about 91% found once. The CDR3 is made up of 14 amino acids. J gave up 4 bases and V 2 bases, and 5 bases lay outside the gene matches. In germline, CDR1 is MDHEN, CDR2 SYDVKM. The origin of this receptor is a human donor with active COVID-19. The donor label of this sample is uncertain. This chain joins TRBV28 and TRBJ2-7, with 7 bases that match TRBD1. The sequenced sample consisted of peripheral blood. This CDR3 reads CASSLVDRTYEQYF. CDR3 DNA sequence: TGTGCCAGCAGTTTAGTGGACAGGACATACGAGCAGTACTTC. Using reference TRBV28 and TRBJ2-7 for the parts outside the CDR3, the full variable domain is DVKVTQSSRYLVKRTGEKVFLECVQDMDHENMFWYRQDPGLGLRLIYFSYDVKMKEKGDIPEGYSVSREKKERFSLILESASTNQTSMYLCASSLVDRTYEQYFGPGTRLTVT.